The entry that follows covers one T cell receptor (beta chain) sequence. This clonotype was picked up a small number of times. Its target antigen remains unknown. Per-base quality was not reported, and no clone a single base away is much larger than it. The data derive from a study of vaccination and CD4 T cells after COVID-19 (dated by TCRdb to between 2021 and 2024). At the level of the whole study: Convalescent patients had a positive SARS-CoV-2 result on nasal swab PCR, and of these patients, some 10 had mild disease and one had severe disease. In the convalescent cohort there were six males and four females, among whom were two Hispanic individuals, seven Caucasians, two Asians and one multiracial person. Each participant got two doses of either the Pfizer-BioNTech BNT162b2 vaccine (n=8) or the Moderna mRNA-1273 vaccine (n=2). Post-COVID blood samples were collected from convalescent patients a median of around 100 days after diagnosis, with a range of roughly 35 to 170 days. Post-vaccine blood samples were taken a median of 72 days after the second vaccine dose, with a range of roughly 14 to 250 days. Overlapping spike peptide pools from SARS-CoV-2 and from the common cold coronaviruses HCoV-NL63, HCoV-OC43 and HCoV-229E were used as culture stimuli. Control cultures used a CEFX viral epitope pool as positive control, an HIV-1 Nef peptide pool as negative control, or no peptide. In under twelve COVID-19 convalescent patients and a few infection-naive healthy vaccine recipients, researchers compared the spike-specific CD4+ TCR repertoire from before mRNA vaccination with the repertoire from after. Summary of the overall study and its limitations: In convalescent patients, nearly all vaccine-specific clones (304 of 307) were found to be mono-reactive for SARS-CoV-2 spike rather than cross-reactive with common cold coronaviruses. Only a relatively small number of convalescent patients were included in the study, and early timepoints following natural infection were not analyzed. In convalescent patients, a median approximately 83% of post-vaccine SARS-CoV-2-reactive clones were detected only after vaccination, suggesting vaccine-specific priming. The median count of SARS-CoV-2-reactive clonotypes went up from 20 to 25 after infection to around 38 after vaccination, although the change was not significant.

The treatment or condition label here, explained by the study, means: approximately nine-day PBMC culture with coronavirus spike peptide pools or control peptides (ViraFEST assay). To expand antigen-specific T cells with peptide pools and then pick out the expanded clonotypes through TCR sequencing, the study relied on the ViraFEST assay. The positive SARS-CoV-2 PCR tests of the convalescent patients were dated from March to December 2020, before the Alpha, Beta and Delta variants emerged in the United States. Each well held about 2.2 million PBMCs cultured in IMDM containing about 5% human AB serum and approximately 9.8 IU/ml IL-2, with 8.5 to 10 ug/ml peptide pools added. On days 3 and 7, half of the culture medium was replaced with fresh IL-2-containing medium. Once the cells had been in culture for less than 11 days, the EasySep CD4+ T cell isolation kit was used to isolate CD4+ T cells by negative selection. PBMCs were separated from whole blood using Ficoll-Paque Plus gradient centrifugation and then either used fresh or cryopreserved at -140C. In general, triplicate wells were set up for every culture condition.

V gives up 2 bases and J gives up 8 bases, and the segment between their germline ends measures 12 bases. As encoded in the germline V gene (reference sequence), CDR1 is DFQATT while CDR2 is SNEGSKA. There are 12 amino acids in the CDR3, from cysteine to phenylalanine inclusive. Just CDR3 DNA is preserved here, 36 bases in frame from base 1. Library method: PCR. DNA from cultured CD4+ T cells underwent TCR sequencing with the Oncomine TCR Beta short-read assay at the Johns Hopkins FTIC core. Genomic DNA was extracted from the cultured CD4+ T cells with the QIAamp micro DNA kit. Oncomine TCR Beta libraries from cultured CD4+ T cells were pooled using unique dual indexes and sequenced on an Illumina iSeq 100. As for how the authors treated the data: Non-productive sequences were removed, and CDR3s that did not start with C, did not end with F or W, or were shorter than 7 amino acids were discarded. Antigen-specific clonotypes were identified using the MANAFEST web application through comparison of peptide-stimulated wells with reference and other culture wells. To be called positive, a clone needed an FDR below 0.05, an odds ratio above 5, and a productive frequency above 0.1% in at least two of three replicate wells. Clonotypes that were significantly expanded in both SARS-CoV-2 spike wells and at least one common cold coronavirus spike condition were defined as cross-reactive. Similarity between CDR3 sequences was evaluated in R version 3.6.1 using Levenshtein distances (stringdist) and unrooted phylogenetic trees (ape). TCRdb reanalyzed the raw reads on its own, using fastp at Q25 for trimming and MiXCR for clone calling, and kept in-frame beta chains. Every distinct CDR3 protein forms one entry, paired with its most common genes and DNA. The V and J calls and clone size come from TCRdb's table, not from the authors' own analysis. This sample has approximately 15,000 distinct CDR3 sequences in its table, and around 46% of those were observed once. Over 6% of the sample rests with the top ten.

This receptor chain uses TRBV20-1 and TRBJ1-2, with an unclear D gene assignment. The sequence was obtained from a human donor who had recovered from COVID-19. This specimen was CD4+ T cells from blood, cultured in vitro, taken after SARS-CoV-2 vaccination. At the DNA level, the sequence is TGCAGTGCTAGACTCGGCGGATTGGGCTACACCTTC. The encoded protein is CSARLGGLGYTF.